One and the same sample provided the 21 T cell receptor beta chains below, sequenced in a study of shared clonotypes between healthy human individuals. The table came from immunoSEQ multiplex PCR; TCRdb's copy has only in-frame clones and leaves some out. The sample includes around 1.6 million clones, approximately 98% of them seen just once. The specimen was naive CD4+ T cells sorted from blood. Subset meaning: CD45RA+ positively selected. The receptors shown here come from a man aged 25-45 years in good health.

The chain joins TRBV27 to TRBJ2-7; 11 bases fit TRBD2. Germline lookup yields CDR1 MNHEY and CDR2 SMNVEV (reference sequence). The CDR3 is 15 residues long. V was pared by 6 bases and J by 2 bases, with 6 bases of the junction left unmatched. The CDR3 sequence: CASREGSGRAYEQYF. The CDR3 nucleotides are TGTGCCAGCAGGGAGGGTAGCGGGAGGGCCTACGAGCAGTACTTC.

The CDR3 bases are TGTGCCATCAGTGAGTCGGACTCCCTTTGGGATGAGCAGTACTTC. Its protein product is CAISESDSLWDEQYF. J is TRBJ2-7 and V is TRBV10-3; D might be TRBD2 (5 bases). Germline V gene sequence: CDR1 ENHRY, CDR2 SYGVKD. The CDR3 is made up of 15 amino acids. The V end was cut by 0 bases, the J end by 7 bases, with 16 bases between.

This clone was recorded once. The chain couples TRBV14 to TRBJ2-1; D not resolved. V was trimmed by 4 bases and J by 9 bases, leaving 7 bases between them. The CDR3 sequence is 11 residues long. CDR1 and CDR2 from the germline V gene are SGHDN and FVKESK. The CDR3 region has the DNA TGTGCCAGCAGCCGCCTCGGTGAGCAGTTCTTC. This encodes CASSRLGEQFF.

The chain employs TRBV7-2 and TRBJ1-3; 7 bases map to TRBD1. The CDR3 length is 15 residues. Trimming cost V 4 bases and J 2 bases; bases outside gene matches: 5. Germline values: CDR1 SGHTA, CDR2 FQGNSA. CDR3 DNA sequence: TGTGCCAGCAGCTCGCTTAGGGGGCCTGGAAACACCATATATTTT. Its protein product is CASSSLRGPGNTIYF.

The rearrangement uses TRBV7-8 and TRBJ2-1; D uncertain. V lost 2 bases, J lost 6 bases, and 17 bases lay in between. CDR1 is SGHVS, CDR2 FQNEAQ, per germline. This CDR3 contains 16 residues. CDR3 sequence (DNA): TGTGCCAGCAGCTTATCGACTGAAAGGTGGGCCAATGAGCAGTTCTTC. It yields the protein CASSLSTERWANEQFF.

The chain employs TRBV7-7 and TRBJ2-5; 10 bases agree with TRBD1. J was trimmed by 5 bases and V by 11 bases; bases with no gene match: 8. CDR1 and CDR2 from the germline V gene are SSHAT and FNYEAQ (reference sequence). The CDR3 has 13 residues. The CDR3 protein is CALTGGLRETQYF. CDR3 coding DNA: TGTGCCCTGACAGGGGGCCTCCGGGAGACCCAGTACTTC.

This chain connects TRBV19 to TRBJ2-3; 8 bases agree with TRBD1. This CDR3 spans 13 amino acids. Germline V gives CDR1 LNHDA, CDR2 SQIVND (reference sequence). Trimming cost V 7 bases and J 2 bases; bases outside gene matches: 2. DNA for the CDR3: TGTGCCAGTAAGGACAGGGCCACAGATACGCAGTATTTT. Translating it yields CASKDRATDTQYF.

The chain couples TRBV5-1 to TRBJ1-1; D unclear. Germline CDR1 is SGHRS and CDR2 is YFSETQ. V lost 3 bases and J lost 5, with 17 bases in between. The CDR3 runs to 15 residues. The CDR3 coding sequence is TGCGCCAGCAGCTGGGAAGAACGGGGTCGGACTGAAGCTTTCTTT. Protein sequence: CASSWEERGRTEAFF.

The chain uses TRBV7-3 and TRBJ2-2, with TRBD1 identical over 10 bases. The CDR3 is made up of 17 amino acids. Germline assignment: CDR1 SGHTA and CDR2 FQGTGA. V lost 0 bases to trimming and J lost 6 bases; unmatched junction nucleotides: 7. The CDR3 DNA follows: TGTGCCAGCAGCTTAACAACCGGGACAGGGGTGTCCGGGGAGCTGTTTTTT. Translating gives CASSLTTGTGVSGELFF.

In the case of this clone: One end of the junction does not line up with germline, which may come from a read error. CDR3 coding DNA: TGTGCCAGCAGTGAAGGGGGGCTAACCCCTCCCTACAGTGAGCAGTTCTTC. Translated: CASSEGGLTPPYSEQFF. The chain is built from TRBV6-1 and TRBJ2-1, with D possibly being TRBD1 (6 bases). CDR3 length equals 17 residues. CDR1 MNHNS and CDR2 SASEGT come from the germline V gene.

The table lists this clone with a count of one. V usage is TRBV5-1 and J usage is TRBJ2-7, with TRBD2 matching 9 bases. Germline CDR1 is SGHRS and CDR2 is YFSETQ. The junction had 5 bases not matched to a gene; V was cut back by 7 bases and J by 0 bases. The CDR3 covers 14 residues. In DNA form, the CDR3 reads TGCGCCAGCGTGAGAGCGGGAGGCTCCTACGAGCAGTACTTC. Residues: CASVRAGGSYEQYF.

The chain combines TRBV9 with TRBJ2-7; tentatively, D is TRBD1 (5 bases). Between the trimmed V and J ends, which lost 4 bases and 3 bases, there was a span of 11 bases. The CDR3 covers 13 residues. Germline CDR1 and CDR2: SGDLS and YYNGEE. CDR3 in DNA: TGTGCCAGCAGCAGGGGTCTGGACTACGAGCAGTACTTC. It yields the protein CASSRGLDYEQYF.

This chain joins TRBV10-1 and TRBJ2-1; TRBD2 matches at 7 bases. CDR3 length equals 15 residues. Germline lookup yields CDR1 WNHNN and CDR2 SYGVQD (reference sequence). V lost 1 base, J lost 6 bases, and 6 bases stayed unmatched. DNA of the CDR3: TGCGCCAGCAGTGAGTTAAGCGGGACCATCAATGAGCAGTTCTTC. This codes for CASSELSGTINEQFF.

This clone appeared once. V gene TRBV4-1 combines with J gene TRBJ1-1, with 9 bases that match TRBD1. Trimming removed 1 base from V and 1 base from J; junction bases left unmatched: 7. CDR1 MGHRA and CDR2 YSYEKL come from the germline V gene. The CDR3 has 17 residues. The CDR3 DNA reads TGCGCCAGCAGCCAAGTCTTGACAGGGGGATGGAACACTGAAGCTTTCTTT. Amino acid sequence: CASSQVLTGGWNTEAFF.

CDR3 in amino acids: CASSLIGLAGRSYEQYF. The CDR3 DNA is TGTGCCAGCAGTTTAATCGGACTGGCGGGACGCTCCTACGAGCAGTACTTC. The chain employs TRBV27 and TRBJ2-7, with D tentatively TRBD2 (6 bases). Per the germline V gene, CDR1 is MNHEY and CDR2 is SMNVEV (reference sequence). The CDR3 is made up of 17 amino acids. V gave up 2 bases and J gave up 0 bases, with 17 bases separating them.

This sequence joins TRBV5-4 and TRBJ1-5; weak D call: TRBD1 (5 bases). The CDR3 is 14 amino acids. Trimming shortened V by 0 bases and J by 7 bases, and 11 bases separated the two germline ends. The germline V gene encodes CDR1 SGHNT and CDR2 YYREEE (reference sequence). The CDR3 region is CASSLAPRGQPQHF. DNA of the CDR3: TGTGCCAGCAGCTTGGCCCCTCGGGGGCAGCCCCAGCATTTT.

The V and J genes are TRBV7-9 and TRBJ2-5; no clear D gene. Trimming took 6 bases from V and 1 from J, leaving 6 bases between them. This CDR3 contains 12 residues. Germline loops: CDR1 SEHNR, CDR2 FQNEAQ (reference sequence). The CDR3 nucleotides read TGTGCCAGCAGACCTTTCCAAGAGACCCAGTACTTC. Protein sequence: CASRPFQETQYF.

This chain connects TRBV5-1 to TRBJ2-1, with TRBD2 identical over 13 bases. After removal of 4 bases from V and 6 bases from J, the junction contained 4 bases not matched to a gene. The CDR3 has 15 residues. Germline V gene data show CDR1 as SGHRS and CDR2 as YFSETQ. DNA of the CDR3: TGCGCCAGCAGCCCGGGGACTAGCGGGATCAATGAGCAGTTCTTC. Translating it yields CASSPGTSGINEQFF. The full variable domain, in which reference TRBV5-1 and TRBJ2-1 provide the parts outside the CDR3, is KAGVTQTPRYLIKTRGQQVTLSCSPISGHRSVSWYQQTPGQGLQFLFEYFSETQRNKGNFPGRFSGRQFSNSRSEMNVSTLELGDSALYLCASSPGTSGINEQFFGPGTRLTVL.

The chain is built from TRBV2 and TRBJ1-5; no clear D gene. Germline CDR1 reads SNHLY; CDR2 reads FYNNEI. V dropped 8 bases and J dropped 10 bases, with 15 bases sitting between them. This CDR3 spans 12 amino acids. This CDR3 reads CASGASVGPQHF. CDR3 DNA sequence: TGTGCCAGCGGAGCTTCAGTGGGCCCCCAGCATTTT.

The CDR3 DNA sequence: TGTGCCAGCAGTTTCTTTAGCGGGAGAATAGATACGCAGTATTTT. This encodes CASSFFSGRIDTQYF. The V gene is TRBV28, the J gene TRBJ2-3; 9 bases line up with TRBD2. This CDR3 comprises 15 residues. Trimming at V came to 3 bases and at J to 5 bases, leaving 6 bases not matched to a gene. The germline V gene encodes CDR1 MDHEN and CDR2 SYDVKM.

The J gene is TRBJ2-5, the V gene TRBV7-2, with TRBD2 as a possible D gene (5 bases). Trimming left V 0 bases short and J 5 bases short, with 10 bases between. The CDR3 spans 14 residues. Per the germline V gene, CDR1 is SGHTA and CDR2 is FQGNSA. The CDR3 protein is CASSLASGRETQYF. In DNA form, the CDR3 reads TGTGCCAGCAGCTTAGCCAGCGGACGGGAGACCCAGTACTTC.